This TCR beta chain derives from a study of cytomegalovirus exposure and HLA in healthy donors. General study points: The authors later found most CMV-associated TCR beta chains appeared HLA-restricted.

It was with 60 Vbeta and 13 Jbeta primers that the PCR ran. Clones were sequenced by immunoSEQ multiplex PCR, and TCRdb holds only the in-frame ones, with some missing. The data hold about 68,000 clones, with around four fifths observed a single time. Notes on this clone: Its target is unknown.

Germline CDR1 and CDR2: SGHTA and FQGNSA. The CDR3 extends over 14 amino acids. V was shortened by 2 bases and J by 8 bases, with 15 bases between the two germline ends. Sequencing was done on a sample of PBMCs. This clonotype originated in a human donor in good health. V usage is TRBV7-2 and J usage is TRBJ1-2, with D maybe TRBD1 (5 bases). This CDR3 reads CASSLNRSKGGYTF. CDR3 nucleotide sequence: TGTGCCAGCAGCTTAAACAGGTCGAAAGGGGGCTACACCTTC.